What follows are 26 T cell receptor beta chains derived from one specimen sequenced in a study of technical replicates of blood from four donors. Measured with immunoSEQ multiplex PCR; TCRdb has only the in-frame clones, and not every one. This sample has about 93,000 clones, with roughly 96% found just once. Input material: T cells isolated from PBMCs. The receptors were sampled from a human donor in good health.

Only one count was recorded for this clone. The chain employs TRBV11-2 and TRBJ2-2; 15 nucleotides line up with TRBD2. The CDR3 extends over 19 amino acids. Unmatched junction bases numbered 7, after V lost 5 bases and J lost 0 bases. The germline CDR1 and CDR2 sequences are SGHAT and FQNNGV. The CDR3 here is CASSTPGTSGGPNTGELFF. DNA of the CDR3: TGTGCCAGCAGCACCCCCGGGACTAGCGGGGGGCCGAACACCGGGGAGCTGTTTTTT.

The gene calls are TRBV25-1 and TRBJ2-3, with D unclear. The germline V and J ends were trimmed by 2 bases and 7 bases, with 7 bases remaining between them. Germline CDR1 reads MGHDK; CDR2 reads SYGVNS. This CDR3 has 12 residues. DNA for the CDR3: TGTGCCAGCAGTGAAAACTCTAATACGCAGTATTTT. Translating it yields CASSENSNTQYF.

This clone turned up a few times. V usage is TRBV19 and J usage is TRBJ1-1; D gene ambiguous. This CDR3 contains 12 residues. The ends were cut back, 3 bases at V and 6 bases at J, with 8 bases in the middle. Looked up from germline, CDR1 is LNHDA and CDR2 is SQIVND (reference sequence). The CDR3 DNA reads TGTGCCAGTAGTATCAGAACCTCTGAAGCTTTCTTT. Residues: CASSIRTSEAFF. The variable domain in full, with the rest retrieved from reference TRBV19 and TRBJ1-1, is DGGITQSPKYLFRKEGQNVTLSCEQNLNHDAMYWYRQDPGQGLRLIYYSQIVNDFQKGDIAEGYSVSREKKESFPLTVTSAQKNPTAFYLCASSIRTSEAFFGQGTRLTVV.

The chain couples TRBV14 to TRBJ2-7, with a tentative D call TRBD2 (6 bases). The CDR3 sequence is 16 residues long. The V and J ends lost 3 bases and 2 bases respectively, with 17 bases between them. CDR1 and CDR2 from the germline V gene are SGHDN and FVKESK. The CDR3 DNA sequence: TGTGCCAGCAGCCAGAGGGGATCGGGAGTACCCTACGAGCAGTACTTC. This encodes CASSQRGSGVPYEQYF.

This chain connects TRBV5-1 to TRBJ2-5; the D gene is possibly TRBD1 (5 bases). The CDR3 is 12 amino acids. V shed 6 bases and J shed 3 bases, with 9 bases lying between them. Germline lookup yields CDR1 SGHRS and CDR2 YFSETQ. DNA for the CDR3: TGCGCCAGCACGATGACAGAAGAGACCCAGTACTTC. Amino acid sequence: CASTMTEETQYF.

The gene calls are TRBV7-6 and TRBJ1-6; perhaps TRBD1 as D (5 bases). Trimming removed 3 bases from V and 4 bases from J, with 7 bases in between. CDR1 and CDR2 from the germline V gene are SGHVS and FNYEAQ. The CDR3 covers 14 residues. The CDR3 loop reads CASSLTAYNSPLHF. For the CDR3, the DNA is TGTGCCAGCAGCTTGACAGCATATAATTCACCCCTCCACTTT. The complete variable domain, with remaining parts taken from reference TRBV7-6 and TRBJ1-6, reads GAGVSQSPRYKVTKRGQDVALRCDPISGHVSLYWYRQALGQGPEFLTYFNYEAQQDKSGLPNDRFSAERPEGSISTLTIQRTEQRDSAMYRCASSLTAYNSPLHFGNGTRLTVT.

The rearrangement uses TRBV6-5 and TRBJ2-1; the match to TRBD1 covers 7 bases. The germline gives CDR1 MNHEY, CDR2 SVGAGI. The CDR3 length is 14 residues. The V gene end was trimmed by 0 bases and the J gene end by 9 bases; junction bases not matched to a gene: 5. CDR3 nucleotide sequence: TGTGCCAGCAGTTACTCGCAGCAGGGGGTTGAGCAGTTCTTC. Translated, it gives CASSYSQQGVEQFF.

The chain links TRBV5-4 to TRBJ1-2; D call uncertain. The V end lost 1 base, the J end lost 4 bases, and 11 bases lay between the germline ends. CDR3 length: 14 residues. Germline V gene data show CDR1 as SGHNT and CDR2 as YYREEE (reference sequence). The CDR3 coding sequence is TGTGCCAGCAGCTTGAGTTCAGCGGCCTATGGCTACACCTTC. It translates to CASSLSSAAYGYTF. Complete variable domain (other parts from reference TRBV5-4 and TRBJ1-2): ETGVTQSPTHLIKTRGQQVTLRCSSQSGHNTVSWYQQALGQGPQFIFQYYREEENGRGNFPPRFSGLQFPNYSSELNVNALELDDSALYLCASSLSSAAYGYTFGSGTRLTVV.

The gene calls are TRBV19 and TRBJ1-5, with a tentative D call TRBD1 (5 bases). Looked up from germline, CDR1 is LNHDA and CDR2 is SQIVND (reference sequence). This CDR3 is built from 14 residues. The V and J ends lost 4 bases and 7 bases respectively, with 14 bases between them. The CDR3 DNA reads as TGTGCCAGTAGTACTCGTTCGACAGACCAGCCCCAGCATTTT. It translates to CASSTRSTDQPQHF.

The chain uses TRBV6-5 and TRBJ2-7; 7 bases are a match to TRBD1. The germline CDR1 and CDR2 sequences are MNHEY and SVGAGI. Trimming at V came to 2 bases and at J to 0 bases, leaving 4 bases not matched to a gene. The CDR3 runs 15 residues. CDR3 bases: TGTGCCAGCAGTTACAGACAGGGAATCTCCTACGAGCAGTACTTC. Translation gives CASSYRQGISYEQYF.

The V and J genes are TRBV2 and TRBJ2-7; D is uncertain. Germline V gene data show CDR1 as SNHLY and CDR2 as FYNNEI. The CDR3 contains 14 residues. With 4 bases removed from V and 0 bases from J, the gap between germline ends came to 10 bases. As DNA, the CDR3 is TGTGCCAGCAGTGGTTCCCACTCCTCCTACGAGCAGTACTTC. Amino acids: CASSGSHSSYEQYF.

The gene calls are TRBV7-9 and TRBJ2-3, with TRBD2 as a possible D gene (5 bases). Germline CDR1 and CDR2: SEHNR and FQNEAQ (reference sequence). The CDR3 extends over 13 amino acids. V was shortened by 11 bases and J by 0 bases, with 12 bases between the two germline ends. The CDR3 DNA sequence: TGTGCCTCAGTCGGCGGGAGCACAGATACGCAGTATTTT. Translation: CASVGGSTDTQYF.

CDR3 bases: TGTGCCAGCAGCTCCCGGGGACACGATACGCAGTATTTT. This translates into CASSSRGHDTQYF. The chain has TRBV28 and TRBJ2-3; maybe TRBD1 (6 bases). The V end was cut by 6 bases, the J end by 6 bases, with 13 bases between. The CDR3 has 13 amino acids. The germline CDR1 and CDR2 sequences are MDHEN and SYDVKM.

The rearrangement uses TRBV6-1 and TRBJ1-2; 8 bases fit TRBD1. Germline-derived CDR1 and CDR2 are MNHNS and SASEGT. After removal of 1 base from V and 3 bases from J, the junction contained 4 bases not matched to a gene. The CDR3 covers 15 residues. The CDR3 region is CASSEGQGAYYGYTF. The CDR3 region has the DNA TGTGCCAGCAGTGAAGGGCAGGGGGCTTACTATGGCTACACCTTC.

The V and J genes are TRBV4-1 and TRBJ2-3, with TRBD2 identical over 8 bases. The trim removed 4 bases at V and 1 base at J, leaving 4 bases unmatched. The germline CDR1 and CDR2 sequences are MGHRA and YSYEKL. The CDR3 spans 15 residues. The CDR3 protein is CASSPRGGRTDTQYF. The CDR3 nucleotides read TGCGCCAGCAGCCCACGGGGGGGCCGCACAGATACGCAGTATTTT.

The genes are TRBV11-2 and TRBJ2-1, with a weak D call TRBD2 (5 bases). V was shortened by 7 bases and J by 4 bases, with 11 bases between the two germline ends. The germline gives CDR1 SGHAT, CDR2 FQNNGV. This CDR3 has 13 amino acids. The CDR3: CASNQRVYNEQFF. CDR3 sequence (DNA): TGTGCCAGCAACCAGAGGGTTTACAATGAGCAGTTCTTC.

The J gene is TRBJ1-2, the V gene TRBV11-3, with a weak D call TRBD1 (5 bases). V shed 5 bases and J shed 2 bases, with 12 bases lying between them. CDR3 size: 14 residues. CDR1 and CDR2 from the germline V gene are SGHNT and YENEEA. This CDR3 is CASSRGDLNYGYTF. The CDR3 DNA reads TGTGCCAGCAGCCGGGGGGATTTAAACTATGGCTACACCTTC.

V gene TRBV6-6 combines with J gene TRBJ1-1; no definite D call. Trimming took 3 bases from V and 1 from J, leaving 6 bases between them. CDR3 length equals 13 residues. The germline V gene encodes CDR1 MNHNY and CDR2 SVGAGI (reference sequence). CDR3 loop: CASSYLSNTEAFF. DNA for the CDR3: TGTGCCAGCAGTTATCTGTCGAACACTGAAGCTTTCTTT.

The chain carries TRBV14 and TRBJ1-1; 8 positions agree with TRBD1. With 6 bases clipped from V and 0 bases from J, the junction kept 6 bases outside the gene matches. The CDR3 covers 15 residues. CDR1 and CDR2 from the germline V gene are SGHDN and FVKESK. In DNA form, the CDR3 reads TGTGCCAGCAGTCTCTGGACAGGGATGAACACTGAAGCTTTCTTT. It codes for CASSLWTGMNTEAFF.

The J gene is TRBJ1-2, the V gene TRBV10-3; no clear D gene. CDR1 is ENHRY and CDR2 is SYGVKD in the germline V gene. The CDR3 is 15 residues long. V lost 2 bases, J lost 2 bases, and 12 bases lay in between. The CDR3, as DNA: TGTGCCATCAGTGAGAGGCAGGTGCTAAACTATGGCTACACCTTC. Residues: CAISERQVLNYGYTF.

V gene TRBV5-6 combines with J gene TRBJ2-2; 10 bases are a match to TRBD2. This CDR3 is built from 19 residues. V lost 4 bases to trimming and J lost 5 bases; unmatched junction nucleotides: 17. Germline assignment: CDR1 SGHDT and CDR2 YYEEEE. CDR3 in DNA: TGTGCCAGCAGCATGACAAGGACTAGCGGAGCGTATCGGACCGGGGAGCTGTTTTTT. Its translation is CASSMTRTSGAYRTGELFF.

The chain couples TRBV4-1 to TRBJ2-5, with TRBD1 identical over 10 bases. Germline V gene sequence: CDR1 MGHRA, CDR2 YSYEKL. This CDR3 has 15 amino acids. V shed 5 bases and J 2 bases; nucleotides not matched to a gene: 5. CDR3 sequence reads: CASSVGTGVQETQYF. As DNA, the CDR3 is TGCGCCAGCAGCGTGGGGACAGGGGTTCAAGAGACCCAGTACTTC.

This chain uses TRBV6-1 with TRBJ1-6, with D uncertain. V was clipped by 0 bases and J by 4 bases, with 22 bases between them. The CDR3 has 20 residues. CDR1 MNHNS and CDR2 SASEGT come from the germline V gene. DNA of the CDR3: TGTGCCAGCAGTGAAGCGATTCGGGGAATGGTCCCCGGATATAATTCACCCCTCCACTTT. Amino acids: CASSEAIRGMVPGYNSPLHF.

The chain carries TRBV5-4 and TRBJ2-7, with 7 positions matching TRBD2. V was clipped by 3 bases and J by 0 bases; unmatched bases: 6. Germline V gene sequence: CDR1 SGHNT, CDR2 YYREEE (reference sequence). The CDR3 extends over 15 amino acids. The CDR3 here is CASSSWGGYSYEQYF. The CDR3 nucleotides read TGTGCCAGCAGCTCGTGGGGGGGTTACTCCTACGAGCAGTACTTC.

This chain links TRBV5-1 with TRBJ2-7; the D gene is possibly TRBD1 (6 bases). CDR3 length equals 12 residues. V was cut by 2 bases and J by 4 bases, with 7 bases left in between. Germline assignment: CDR1 SGHRS and CDR2 YFSETQ. The CDR3 is CASSFTGYEQYF. DNA of the CDR3: TGCGCCAGCAGCTTCACAGGGTACGAGCAGTACTTC.

With regard to this clone: An end of the junction does not agree with germline; a read error may underlie this. This rearrangement joins TRBV6-5 to TRBJ1-2; D is unclear. The CDR3 has 14 amino acids. Per the germline V gene, CDR1 is MNHEY and CDR2 is SVGAGI. This chain's CDR3 is CATSRGPHPYLSSF. DNA of the CDR3: TGTGCCACCAGCCGAGGGCCCCATCCCTATCTTAGCTCCTTC.